A single sample is the source of the 8 T cell receptor beta chains below, sequenced in a study of T cell responses to AZD1222 COVID-19 vaccine. TCRdb keeps only in-frame clones here, not all; method: immunoSEQ multiplex PCR. The data contain 40,000 to 60,000 clones, about 86% of them singletons. Sequencing was performed on peripheral blood, taken 28 days after the second AZD1222 dose. All receptors derive from an adult who received the AZD1222 COVID-19 vaccine.

The V call is TRBV7-8, the J call TRBJ2-7; perhaps D is TRBD1 or TRBD2 (6 bases each). CDR3 length: 16 residues. Germline CDR1 SGHVS, CDR2 FQNEAQ. V was cut by 2 bases and J by 5 bases, with 19 bases left in between. Here the CDR3 reads CASSLRGTWEFHEQYF. The CDR3 DNA follows: TGTGCCAGCAGCTTACGCGGGACATGGGAATTCCACGAGCAGTACTTC.

The gene calls are TRBV5-4 and TRBJ1-1; no definite D call. Germline V gene lookup returns CDR1 SGHNT and CDR2 YYREEE (reference sequence). V lost 1 base, J lost 1 base, and 8 bases lay in between. The CDR3 consists of 14 residues. The CDR3 bases are TGTGCCAGCAGCTTGATCCGGGCGAACACTGAAGCTTTCTTT. Translated: CASSLIRANTEAFF. Filled out from reference TRBV5-4 and TRBJ1-1, the complete variable domain reads ETGVTQSPTHLIKTRGQQVTLRCSSQSGHNTVSWYQQALGQGPQFIFQYYREEENGRGNFPPRFSGLQFPNYSSELNVNALELDDSALYLCASSLIRANTEAFFGQGTRLTVV.

In this sample, this clone turned up a few times. The rearrangement links TRBV30 to TRBJ1-6; TRBD1 is a possible D gene (6 bases). CDR1 is GTSNPN, CDR2 SVGIG, per germline (reference sequence). V lost 3 bases to trimming and J lost 7 bases, with 10 bases between them. This CDR3 is built from 13 residues. CDR3 sequence: CAWSGQLNSPLHF. The CDR3 DNA sequence: TGTGCCTGGAGCGGACAGCTCAATTCACCCCTCCACTTT.

The CDR3 region has the DNA TGTGCCAGCAGCCGGGACCCAACCTACGAGCAGTACTTC. Its protein product is CASSRDPTYEQYF. This sequence joins TRBV3-1 (or the pseudogene TRBV3-2) and TRBJ2-7; D could derive from TRBD1 or TRBD2 (5 bases each). Deletions cut 4 bases from V and 2 bases from J, with 9 bases between. The CDR3 contains 13 residues. Germline loops: CDR1 LGHDT, CDR2 YNNKEL (reference sequence).

This chain links TRBV2 with TRBJ1-5; 7 nucleotides align to TRBD1. V gave up 2 bases and J gave up 2 bases; unmatched junction bases: 9. This CDR3 is 17 amino acids long. The germline V gene has CDR1 SNHLY and CDR2 FYNNEI. CDR3 nucleotides: TGTGCCAGCAGTGAAACCACAGGGGATGGAGGCAATCAGCCCCAGCATTTT. Protein sequence: CASSETTGDGGNQPQHF.

The chain is built from TRBV3-1 (or the pseudogene TRBV3-2) and TRBJ2-5; a possible D gene is TRBD2 (6 bases). The germline CDR1 and CDR2 sequences are LGHDT and YNNKEL (reference sequence). V was cut by 4 bases and J by 4 bases, with 10 bases left in between. The CDR3 length is 13 residues. For the CDR3, the DNA is TGTGCCAGCAGCCCACTAGCCTTAGAGACCCAGTACTTC. Residues: CASSPLALETQYF.

The chain recombines TRBV5-1 with TRBJ1-2; maybe TRBD1 (5 bases). V dropped 4 bases and J dropped 0 bases, with 13 bases sitting between them. CDR3 length: 15 residues. CDR1 SGHRS and CDR2 YFSETQ come from the germline V gene. The CDR3 region is CASSTSTATNYGYTF. CDR3 sequence (DNA): TGCGCCAGCAGCACCTCGACAGCGACTAACTATGGCTACACCTTC.

In its sample, this clone was seen a few times. V is TRBV7-9 and J is TRBJ1-2; TRBD1 might be the D (5 bases). Trimming took 2 bases from V and 7 from J, leaving 14 bases between them. Germline V gene lookup returns CDR1 SEHNR and CDR2 FQNEAQ (reference sequence). This CDR3 contains 14 residues. CDR3 in DNA: TGTGCCAGCAGCTTATTAGGGGTCCTTGGTGGCTACACCTTC. This sequence encodes CASSLLGVLGGYTF.